These 28 T cell receptor beta chains share one sample of origin, sequenced in a study of regulatory T cells in long-lasting Graves disease. With iRepertoire HTBI primers and Arm-PCR of CDR3 regions, TCR beta libraries were built. TCRdb used MiXCR to reprocess the multiplex PCR reads, holding one entry per CDR3 protein. Counted here are fewer than 550,000 distinct CDR3 sequences, roughly 21% occurring once; the ten biggest clones make up around 7%. The time point denotes: persistent/refractory GD, antithyroid drugs over 5 years with positive TRAb. Scientists built the TCR library using RNA that was extracted from PBMCs. Here the sequenced sample was peripheral blood mononuclear cells (PBMCs), taken when the disease was refractory, from a patient treated with antithyroid drugs. These receptors came from a female donor with Graves disease.

The rearrangement links TRBV30 to TRBJ1-1; a weak D match, TRBD1 (6 bases). CDR3 length: 10 residues. Germline loops: CDR1 GTSNPN, CDR2 SVGIG (reference sequence). Trimming removed 6 bases from V and 7 bases from J, with 9 bases in between. This CDR3 is CACGGFEAFF. The CDR3 nucleotides are TGTGCCTGTGGGGGCTTTGAAGCTTTCTTT.

This chain uses TRBV11-2 with TRBJ2-2, with 7 bases aligning to TRBD1. CDR3 length: 16 residues. CDR1 SGHAT and CDR2 FQNNGV come from the germline V gene. V shed 5 bases and J 0 bases; nucleotides not matched to a gene: 6. In DNA form, the CDR3 reads TGTGCCAGCAGCCAGCAGGGGGTTCCGAACACCGGGGAGCTGTTTTTT. Its translation: CASSQQGVPNTGELFF.

This chain uses TRBV20-1 with TRBJ1-2, with TRBD1 matching over 8 bases. CDR3 size: 12 residues. Trimming at V came to 2 bases and at J to 7 bases, leaving 3 bases not matched to a gene. Germline CDR1 reads DFQATT; CDR2 reads SNEGSKA (reference sequence). The DNA of the CDR3 is TGCAGTGCTAGACCGACAGGGGTTGGCTACACCTTC. Translated: CSARPTGVGYTF.

The chain combines TRBV11-3 with TRBJ2-7; 8 bases fit TRBD1. V trimming: 5 bases; J trimming: 1 base; junction bases outside the gene matches: 7. The germline CDR1 and CDR2 sequences are SGHNT and YENEEA. The CDR3 consists of 15 residues. As DNA, the CDR3 is TGTGCCAGCAGCCAGGCTACAGGGGGGTCCTACGAGCAGTACTTC. It specifies CASSQATGGSYEQYF.

This clonotype has a count of ten or more. The gene calls are TRBV30 and TRBJ1-2; the D gene is possibly TRBD1 (6 bases). CDR1 is GTSNPN, CDR2 SVGIG, per germline (reference sequence). The CDR3 runs 13 residues. Between the trimmed V and J ends, which lost 2 bases and 4 bases, there was a span of 11 bases. In DNA, the CDR3 is TGTGCCTGGAGTCGTGGCAGGGGCTATGGCTACACCTTC. This gives the protein CAWSRGRGYGYTF.

There are many counts of this clonotype. Here the CDR3 DNA reads TGTGCCAGCAGCTCCCTTTTGGTACCGAGCCTGAACACTGAAGCTTTCTTT. It codes for CASSSLLVPSLNTEAFF. The chain joins TRBV11-2 to TRBJ1-1; the D is unclear. From germline, CDR1 is SGHAT and CDR2 FQNNGV. CDR3 length: 17 amino acids. V gave up 4 bases and J gave up 0 bases, with 18 bases separating them.

A few counts support this clonotype. V and J are TRBV12-5 and TRBJ1-1; TRBD1 is a possible D gene (5 bases). CDR1 LGHNT and CDR2 FRNRAP come from the germline V gene. The CDR3 contains 16 residues. V was trimmed by 0 bases and J by 4 bases, leaving 15 bases between them. Written as DNA, the CDR3 is TGTGCTAGTGGTTTGGTACTCGAGGGGACTGGCACTGAAGCTTTCTTT. Encoded protein: CASGLVLEGTGTEAFF.

The rearrangement joins TRBV6-1 to TRBJ1-1; TRBD1 matches at 11 bases. The CDR3 covers 15 residues. CDR1 is MNHNS, CDR2 SASEGT, per germline. V shed 6 bases, J shed 3 bases, and the junction held 6 bases outside the gene matches. The CDR3 bases are TGTGCCAGCAGATCTGGGACAGGGGGAGACACTGAAGCTTTCTTT. This codes for CASRSGTGGDTEAFF.

The J gene is TRBJ1-2, the V gene TRBV4-3; D unclear. The CDR3 covers 14 residues. Germline CDR1 is LGHNA and CDR2 is YSLEER. V shed 0 bases and J shed 6 bases, with 11 bases lying between them. This CDR3 reads CASSQDWAADGYTF. The CDR3 nucleotides read TGCGCCAGCAGCCAAGATTGGGCAGCGGATGGCTACACCTTC.

This clonotype appeared a few times. This chain connects TRBV19 to TRBJ1-1; no clear D gene. V lost 9 bases and J lost 3, with 17 bases in between. Germline CDR1 and CDR2: LNHDA and SQIVND (reference sequence). This CDR3 region has 14 residues. The CDR3 is CASRRLQIDTEAFF. The CDR3 DNA sequence: TGTGCCAGCCGCCGCCTCCAAATAGACACTGAAGCTTTCTTT.

In its sample, this clonotype was seen many times. The chain employs TRBV6-1 and TRBJ1-3; 8 bases fit TRBD1. J gave up 2 bases and V 6 bases, and 9 bases lay outside the gene matches. The length of the CDR3 is 16 residues. The germline V gene encodes CDR1 MNHNS and CDR2 SASEGT. CDR3 residues: CASRREQGATGNTIYF. CDR3 nucleotide sequence: TGTGCCAGCAGACGAGAGCAGGGGGCTACTGGAAACACCATATATTTT.

J is TRBJ2-3 and V is TRBV29-1; D is undetermined. Trimming shortened V by 0 bases and J by 4 bases, and 8 bases separated the two germline ends. CDR1 and CDR2 from the germline V gene are SQVTM and ANQGSEA. The CDR3 runs to 13 residues. CDR3: CSVEDSNADTQYF. In DNA form, the CDR3 reads TGCAGCGTTGAAGATAGTAATGCAGATACGCAGTATTTT.

V and J are TRBV19 and TRBJ2-2, with D perhaps matching TRBD1 (5 bases). V was clipped by 5 bases and J by 5 bases, with 15 bases between them. CDR1 is LNHDA, CDR2 SQIVND, per germline (reference sequence). The CDR3 spans 15 residues. As DNA, the CDR3 is TGTGCCAGTAGTTTTTCGGCAGGGCGGACCGGGGAGCTGTTTTTT. Protein sequence: CASSFSAGRTGELFF.

This clonotype was seen at least ten times. This chain connects TRBV6-1 to TRBJ2-5; 7 nucleotides agree with TRBD2. There are 14 residues in the CDR3. V lost 2 bases to trimming and J lost 5 bases; unmatched junction nucleotides: 5. Germline loops: CDR1 MNHNS, CDR2 SASEGT. The chain's CDR3 is CASSEPRETETQYF. The CDR3 DNA reads TGTGCCAGCAGTGAACCGCGGGAGACGGAGACCCAGTACTTC.

This clonotype was seen at least ten times. V gene TRBV28 combines with J gene TRBJ2-6; no firm D call. Germline values: CDR1 MDHEN, CDR2 SYDVKM. This CDR3 is built from 14 residues. V lost 6 bases and J lost 2, with 8 bases in between. The CDR3: CASRTVTGANVLTF. CDR3 bases: TGTGCCAGCAGGACCGTCACTGGGGCCAACGTCCTGACTTTC.

Ten or more counts support this clonotype. The chain is built from TRBV6-1 and TRBJ2-5; no clear D. This CDR3 comprises 15 residues. In germline, CDR1 is MNHNS, CDR2 SASEGT. V lost 2 bases, J lost 5 bases, and 15 bases lay in between. The CDR3 DNA reads TGTGCCAGCAGTGAACCCGTGGACCTCAGCGAGACCCAGTACTTC. Translated: CASSEPVDLSETQYF.

This clonotype was recorded many times. The chain employs TRBV7-8 and TRBJ1-5, with no clear D. The CDR3 extends over 13 amino acids. CDR1 and CDR2 (germline): SGHVS, FQNEAQ. The V gene lost 2 bases and the J gene lost 3 bases, with 5 bases spanning the gap. The CDR3 nucleotides read TGTGCCAGCAGCTTATTCGACAATCAGCCCCAGCATTTT. Translated: CASSLFDNQPQHF.

This clonotype was detected a few times. The V and J genes are TRBV4-2 and TRBJ2-5; TRBD2 agrees at 7 bases. From germline, CDR1 is LGHNA and CDR2 YNFKEQ. The junction had 6 bases not matched to a gene; V was cut back by 0 bases and J by 5 bases. The CDR3 covers 15 residues. The CDR3 loop reads CASSQETAGWETQYF. In DNA, the CDR3 is TGTGCCAGCAGCCAAGAGACAGCGGGGTGGGAGACCCAGTACTTC.

This clonotype was detected many times. The rearrangement joins TRBV6-2 or TRBV6-3 to TRBJ2-5; weak D call: TRBD2 (5 bases). The CDR3 consists of 14 residues. The germline V gene encodes CDR1 MNHEY and CDR2 SVGEGT. V gave up 5 bases and J gave up 5 bases, with 15 bases separating them. The CDR3 is CASSLDLAMETQYF. In DNA form, the CDR3 reads TGTGCCAGCAGTCTGGACTTAGCCATGGAGACCCAGTACTTC.

The V call is TRBV5-6, the J call TRBJ2-1; 8 bases are a match to TRBD2. The germline V gene has CDR1 SGHDT and CDR2 YYEEEE. This CDR3 comprises 16 residues. V shed 0 bases, J shed 10 bases, and the junction held 12 bases outside the gene matches. CDR3 coding DNA: TGTGCCAGCAGCTTGGGGACTAGCAAAGGCATCATGGAGCAGTTCTTC. It translates to CASSLGTSKGIMEQFF.

This clonotype was seen only once. Relative to the germline gene, one junction end is altered; a read error may explain this. The J gene is TRBJ2-2, the V gene TRBV28; unclear D gene. The CDR3 spans 14 residues. CDR1 and CDR2 from the germline V gene are MDHEN and SYDVKM. For the CDR3, the DNA is TGTGCCAGCAGTTTAGCAGGCAACATCGGGGAGCTGTTTTTT. Amino acids: CASSLAGNIGELFF.

The chain links TRBV5-1 to TRBJ2-7; perhaps TRBD1 as D (5 bases). The CDR3 contains 13 residues. Trimming cost V 5 bases and J 2 bases, with 11 bases left between them. Germline CDR1 and CDR2: SGHRS and YFSETQ. The CDR3 sequence is CASRSDSTYEQYF. The DNA of the CDR3 is TGCGCCAGCAGATCCGACAGTACCTACGAGCAGTACTTC.

There are many counts of this clonotype. CDR3 sequence reads: CASSMGKNIQYF. The CDR3 DNA follows: TGTGCCAGCAGTATGGGAAAAAACATTCAGTACTTC. The chain employs TRBV2 and TRBJ2-4; the D is unclear. This CDR3 has 12 residues. V was clipped by 5 bases and J by 4 bases, with 6 bases between them. Germline V lookup: CDR1 SNHLY, CDR2 FYNNEI.

This clonotype was recorded at least ten times. The V gene is TRBV7-2, the J gene TRBJ2-5; either TRBD1 or TRBD2 may supply D (5 bases each). This CDR3 comprises 13 residues. Germline V gene lookup returns CDR1 SGHTA and CDR2 FQGNSA. Between the trimmed V and J ends, which lost 4 bases and 3 bases, there was a span of 9 bases. CDR3 nucleotide sequence: TGTGCCAGCAGCTGGGACGGGGAAGAGACCCAGTACTTC. Protein product: CASSWDGEETQYF.

This clonotype was found many times. The chain employs TRBV2 and TRBJ2-5; D is undetermined. CDR1 SNHLY and CDR2 FYNNEI come from the germline V gene. The CDR3 contains 14 residues. V dropped 6 bases and J dropped 2 bases, with 13 bases sitting between them. In nucleotides, the CDR3 is TGTGCCAGCAGCCCCGATTGGGGACAAGAGACCCAGTACTTC. As protein: CASSPDWGQETQYF. The variable domain in full, completed from reference TRBV2 and TRBJ2-5, reads EPEVTQTPSHQVTQMGQEVILRCVPISNHLYFYWYRQILGQKVEFLVSFYNNEISEKSEIFDDQFSVERPDGSNFTLKIRSTKLEDSAMYFCASSPDWGQETQYFGPGTRLLVL.

Only a few counts were recorded for this clonotype. The genes are TRBV15 and TRBJ2-7, with D perhaps assigned TRBD1 or TRBD2 (5 bases each). The CDR3 contains 15 residues. Trimming left V 1 base short and J 6 bases short, with 16 bases between. Per the germline V gene, CDR1 is LNHNV and CDR2 is YYDKDF (reference sequence). The CDR3 DNA follows: TGTGCCACCAGCAGAGTGAGGGGTCTAGGCGCCGAGCAGTACTTC. Translating it yields CATSRVRGLGAEQYF.

At least ten counts were recorded for this clonotype. This sequence joins TRBV12-3 or TRBV12-4 and TRBJ1-2, with D possibly matching TRBD1 (6 bases). The length of the CDR3 is 13 residues. V was shortened by 3 bases and J by 5 bases, with 10 bases between the two germline ends. Here the CDR3 reads CASSLDSGYGYTF. Written as DNA, the CDR3 is TGTGCCAGCAGTTTGGACAGCGGGTATGGCTACACCTTC.

V and J are TRBV28 and TRBJ2-1, with D unclear. The length of the CDR3 is 15 residues. The ends were cut back, 5 bases at V and 0 bases at J, with 11 bases in the middle. Per germline, CDR1 MDHEN and CDR2 SYDVKM. CDR3 loop: CASSARPSSYNEQFF. The CDR3, as DNA: TGTGCCAGCAGTGCCCGACCGAGCTCCTACAATGAGCAGTTCTTC.